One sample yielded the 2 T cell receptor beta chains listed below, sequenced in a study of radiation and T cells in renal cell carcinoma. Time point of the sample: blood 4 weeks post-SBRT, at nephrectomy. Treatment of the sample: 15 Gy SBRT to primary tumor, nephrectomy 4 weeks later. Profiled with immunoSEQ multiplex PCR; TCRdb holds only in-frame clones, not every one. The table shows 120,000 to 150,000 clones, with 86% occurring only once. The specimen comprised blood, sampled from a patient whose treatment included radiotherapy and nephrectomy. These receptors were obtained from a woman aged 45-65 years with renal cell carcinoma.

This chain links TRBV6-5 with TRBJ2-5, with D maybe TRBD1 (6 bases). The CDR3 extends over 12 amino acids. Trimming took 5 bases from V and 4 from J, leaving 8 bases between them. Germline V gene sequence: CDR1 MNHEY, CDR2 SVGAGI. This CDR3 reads CASSTRGETQYF. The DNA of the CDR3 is TGTGCCAGCAGTACCAGGGGAGAGACCCAGTACTTC.

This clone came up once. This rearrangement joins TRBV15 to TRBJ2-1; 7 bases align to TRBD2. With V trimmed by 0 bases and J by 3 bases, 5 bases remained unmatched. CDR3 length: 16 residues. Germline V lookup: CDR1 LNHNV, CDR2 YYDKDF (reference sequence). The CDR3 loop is CATSRDHAGVYNEQFF. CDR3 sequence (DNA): TGTGCCACCAGCAGAGATCACGCGGGGGTCTACAATGAGCAGTTCTTC.